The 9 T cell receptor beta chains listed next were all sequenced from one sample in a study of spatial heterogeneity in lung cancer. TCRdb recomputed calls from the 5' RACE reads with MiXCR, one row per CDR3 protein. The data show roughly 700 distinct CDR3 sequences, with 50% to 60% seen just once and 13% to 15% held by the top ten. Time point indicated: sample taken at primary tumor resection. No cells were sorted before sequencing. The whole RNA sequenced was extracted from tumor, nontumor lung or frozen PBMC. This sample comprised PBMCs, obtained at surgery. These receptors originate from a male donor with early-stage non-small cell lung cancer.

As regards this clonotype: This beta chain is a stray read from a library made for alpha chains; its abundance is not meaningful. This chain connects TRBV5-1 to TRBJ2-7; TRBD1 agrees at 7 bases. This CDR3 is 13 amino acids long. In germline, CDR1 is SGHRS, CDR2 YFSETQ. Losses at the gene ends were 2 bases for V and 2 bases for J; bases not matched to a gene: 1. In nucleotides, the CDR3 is TGCGCCAGCAGCTTCGGGACAGCCTACGAGCAGTACTTC. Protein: CASSFGTAYEQYF.

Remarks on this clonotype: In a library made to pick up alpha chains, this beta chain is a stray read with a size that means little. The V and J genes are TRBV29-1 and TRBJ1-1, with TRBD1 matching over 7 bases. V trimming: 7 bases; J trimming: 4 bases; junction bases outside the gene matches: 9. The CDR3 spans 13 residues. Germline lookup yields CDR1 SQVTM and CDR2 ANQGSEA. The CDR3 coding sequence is TGCAGCGCGGCTGACAGGGCCGGCACTGAAGCTTTCTTT. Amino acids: CSAADRAGTEAFF. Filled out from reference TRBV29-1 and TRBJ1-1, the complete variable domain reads SAVISQKPSRDICQRGTSLTIQCQVDSQVTMMFWYRQQPGQSLTLIATANQGSEATYESGFVIDKFPISRPNLTFSTLTVSNMSPEDSSIYLCSAADRAGTEAFFGQGTRLTVV.

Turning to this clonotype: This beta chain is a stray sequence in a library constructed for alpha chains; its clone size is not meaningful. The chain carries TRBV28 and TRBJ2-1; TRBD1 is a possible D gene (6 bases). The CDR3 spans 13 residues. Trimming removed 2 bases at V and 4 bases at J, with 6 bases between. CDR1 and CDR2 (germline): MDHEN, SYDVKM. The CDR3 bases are TGTGCCAGCAGTTTAGACAGGTACAATGAGCAGTTCTTC. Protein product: CASSLDRYNEQFF.

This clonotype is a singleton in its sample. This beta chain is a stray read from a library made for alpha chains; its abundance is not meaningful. CDR3 DNA sequence: TGCAGCGTTGGAGGGGACTTGGCAGATACGCAGTATTTT. Protein sequence: CSVGGDLADTQYF. The gene calls are TRBV29-1 and TRBJ2-3, with a weak D call TRBD2 (6 bases). This CDR3 comprises 13 residues. Germline V CDR1 and CDR2: SQVTM, ANQGSEA. Trimming took off 4 bases at V and 4 bases at J, with 12 bases between the two ends.

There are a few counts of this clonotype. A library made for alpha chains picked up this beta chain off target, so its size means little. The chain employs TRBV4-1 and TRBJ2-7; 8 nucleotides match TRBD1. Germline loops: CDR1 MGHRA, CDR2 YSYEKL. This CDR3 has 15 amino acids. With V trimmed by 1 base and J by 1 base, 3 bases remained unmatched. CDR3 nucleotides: TGCGCCAGCAGCCAAGCTACAGGGGGATCCTACGAGCAGTACTTC. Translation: CASSQATGGSYEQYF.

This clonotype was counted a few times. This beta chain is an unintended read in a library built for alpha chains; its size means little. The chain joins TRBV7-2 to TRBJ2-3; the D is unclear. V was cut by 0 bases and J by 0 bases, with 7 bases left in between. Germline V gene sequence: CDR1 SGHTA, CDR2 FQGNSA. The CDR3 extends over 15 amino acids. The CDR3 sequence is CASSLAPASTDTQYF. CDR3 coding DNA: TGTGCCAGCAGCTTAGCCCCTGCTAGCACAGATACGCAGTATTTT.

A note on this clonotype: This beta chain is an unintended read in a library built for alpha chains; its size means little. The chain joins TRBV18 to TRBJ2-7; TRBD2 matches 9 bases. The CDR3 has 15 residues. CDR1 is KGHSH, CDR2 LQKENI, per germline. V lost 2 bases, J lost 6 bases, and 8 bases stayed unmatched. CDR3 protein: CASSPWAGGPGEQYF. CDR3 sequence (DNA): TGTGCCAGCTCACCATGGGCGGGAGGGCCTGGCGAGCAGTACTTC.

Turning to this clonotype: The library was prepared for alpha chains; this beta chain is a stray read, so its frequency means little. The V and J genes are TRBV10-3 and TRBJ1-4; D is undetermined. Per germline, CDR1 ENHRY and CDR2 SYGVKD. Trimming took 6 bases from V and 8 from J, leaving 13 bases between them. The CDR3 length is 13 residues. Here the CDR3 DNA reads TGTGCCATCAGCAGGACTCTGAAGGAAAAACTGTTTTTT. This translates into CAISRTLKEKLFF.

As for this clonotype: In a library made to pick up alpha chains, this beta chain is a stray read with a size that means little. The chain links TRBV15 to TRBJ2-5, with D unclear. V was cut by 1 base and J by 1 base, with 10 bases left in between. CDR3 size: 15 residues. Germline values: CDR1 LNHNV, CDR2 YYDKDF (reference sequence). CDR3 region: CATSRGIASQETQYF. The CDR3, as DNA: TGTGCCACCAGCAGAGGGATAGCTAGCCAAGAGACCCAGTACTTC.